These 11 T cell receptor beta chains share one sample of origin, sequenced in a study of blood T cell repertoires in COVID-19. Assay: immunoSEQ multiplex PCR; the TCRdb copy retains only in-frame clones and omits some. There are approximately 97,000 clones in the sample; 70% to 90% occur only once, and roughly 2% lies in the top ten. The material sequenced was peripheral blood. These TCRs come from a man in his fifties or sixties with active COVID-19.

The V gene is TRBV6-6, the J gene TRBJ2-1, with D tentatively TRBD1 (6 bases). Trimming shortened V by 7 bases and J by 2 bases, and 9 bases separated the two germline ends. CDR1 and CDR2 from the germline V gene are MNHNY and SVGAGI (reference sequence). The length of the CDR3 is 13 residues. CDR3 loop: CASNQGPYNEQFF. The CDR3 DNA follows: TGTGCCAGCAATCAGGGGCCCTACAATGAGCAGTTCTTC.

This rearrangement joins TRBV6-5 to TRBJ1-5; D is uncertain. Deletions cut 3 bases from V and 6 bases from J, with 9 bases between. Germline CDR1 and CDR2: MNHEY and SVGAGI. This CDR3 has 13 residues. The CDR3: CASSYNFGQPQHF. CDR3 in DNA: TGTGCCAGCAGTTATAACTTCGGTCAGCCCCAGCATTTT.

This chain joins TRBV19 and TRBJ2-5, with D perhaps matching TRBD2 (5 bases). This CDR3 has 14 amino acids. Germline assignment: CDR1 LNHDA and CDR2 SQIVND (reference sequence). Trimming pared 1 base from V and 4 bases from J, leaving 10 bases between. This chain's CDR3 is CASSIGGYRETQYF. The DNA of the CDR3 is TGTGCCAGTAGTATAGGAGGGTATCGAGAGACCCAGTACTTC.

The CDR3 nucleotides read TGTGCCAGCAGCGGGGCGGGGCCCTTAAGCACAGATACGCAGTATTTT. As protein: CASSGAGPLSTDTQYF. The chain combines TRBV9 with TRBJ2-3; TRBD2 is a possible D gene (6 bases). Germline lookup yields CDR1 SGDLS and CDR2 YYNGEE. Between the trimmed V and J ends, which lost 3 bases and 0 bases, there was a span of 14 bases. This CDR3 is built from 16 residues.

This sequence joins TRBV11-1 and TRBJ2-7; 9 bases align to TRBD1. Germline V lookup: CDR1 SGHAT, CDR2 FQDESV (reference sequence). V was pared by 3 bases and J by 5 bases, with 8 bases of the junction left unmatched. The CDR3 sequence is 15 residues long. CDR3 in DNA: TGTGCCAGCAGCTTTTTCCGGGACAGGGTCCACGAGCAGTACTTC. Protein: CASSFFRDRVHEQYF.

V and J are TRBV19 and TRBJ2-7, with 10 nucleotides matching TRBD2. The germline V gene has CDR1 LNHDA and CDR2 SQIVND (reference sequence). J was trimmed by 3 bases and V by 5 bases; bases with no gene match: 4. The CDR3 is 14 amino acids. CDR3 sequence (DNA): TGTGCCAGTAGTCGTAGCGGGGGGAGCTACGAGCAGTACTTC. Amino acid sequence: CASSRSGGSYEQYF.

The rearrangement links TRBV6-2 or TRBV6-3 to TRBJ1-1; maybe TRBD1 (6 bases). V lost 4 bases, J lost 5 bases, and 8 bases lay in between. Germline loops: CDR1 MNHEY, CDR2 SVGEGT. The CDR3 covers 12 residues. The CDR3 DNA reads as TGTGCCAGCAGTTGGGGGCCTACTGAAGCTTTCTTT. Protein: CASSWGPTEAFF.

V is TRBV25-1 and J is TRBJ2-1; TRBD2 matches at 8 bases. Germline assignment: CDR1 MGHDK and CDR2 SYGVNS. This CDR3 has 16 residues. V was clipped by 5 bases and J by 7 bases; unmatched bases: 13. For the CDR3, the DNA is TGTGCCAGCAGTCCGGCGATGGGAGCGGGGGAAAATGAGCAGTTCTTC. Its protein is CASSPAMGAGENEQFF.

This chain connects TRBV18 to TRBJ2-5; 7 bases fit TRBD1. CDR1 and CDR2 (germline): KGHSH, LQKENI. CDR3 size: 13 residues. Trimming at V came to 5 bases and at J to 4 bases, leaving 4 bases not matched to a gene. CDR3 coding DNA: TGTGCCAGCTCAGGGGGACAGAGAGAGACCCAGTACTTC. It yields the protein CASSGGQRETQYF. Based on the CDR3 plus reference TRBV18 and TRBJ2-5, the full variable domain is NAGVMQNPRHLVRRRGQEARLRCSPMKGHSHVYWYRQLPEEGLKFMVYLQKENIIDESGMPKERFSAEFPKEGPSILRIQQVVRGDSAAYFCASSGGQRETQYFGPGTRLLVL.

This clone was picked up one time. The gene calls are TRBV5-1 and TRBJ2-7; D is perhaps TRBD1 (6 bases). V shed 0 bases and J shed 2 bases, with 12 bases lying between them. The V gene's germline CDR1 is SGHRS and CDR2 YFSETQ. The length of the CDR3 is 15 residues. This chain's CDR3 is CASSLGTVSTYEQYF. CDR3 bases: TGCGCCAGCAGCTTGGGGACAGTAAGTACCTACGAGCAGTACTTC.

This chain links TRBV24-1 with TRBJ2-4; 8 positions match TRBD1. CDR3 length equals 19 residues. After removal of 1 base from V and 1 base from J, the junction contained 11 bases not matched to a gene. The germline CDR1 and CDR2 sequences are KGHDR and SFDVKD. CDR3 DNA sequence: TGTGCCACCAGTGATTTACAAGGACAGGGTGGCGAGGCCAAAAACATTCAGTACTTC. Its translation is CATSDLQGQGGEAKNIQYF.